This entry lists 24 T cell receptor beta chains sequenced from one sample in a study of blood T cell repertoires in COVID-19. The protocol was immunoSEQ multiplex PCR, while the TCRdb copy is restricted to in-frame clones and leaves out a portion. The sample has roughly 80,000 clones, 85% seen once. The specimen was peripheral blood. These receptors were collected from a woman in her 70s with acute or convalescent COVID-19.

The chain uses TRBV19 and TRBJ2-5; TRBD2 might be the D (5 bases). The CDR3 has 13 residues. Germline CDR1 reads LNHDA; CDR2 reads SQIVND (reference sequence). With 3 bases removed from V and 7 bases from J, the gap between germline ends came to 12 bases. The CDR3: CASSMYGEGTQYF. CDR3 DNA: TGTGCCAGTAGTATGTACGGGGAAGGGACCCAGTACTTC.

The V and J genes are TRBV4-2 and TRBJ1-2; 8 nucleotides align to TRBD1. Per the germline V gene, CDR1 is LGHNA and CDR2 is YNFKEQ. Losses at the gene ends were 1 base for V and 4 bases for J; bases not matched to a gene: 11. This CDR3 is 17 amino acids long. CDR3 nucleotide sequence: TGTGCCAGCAGCCAAGTATCGCTAGGACAGGGCCTCTATGGCTACACCTTC. Protein product: CASSQVSLGQGLYGYTF.

J is TRBJ2-5 and V is TRBV19; no reliable D call. Germline V gene data show CDR1 as LNHDA and CDR2 as SQIVND (reference sequence). The V end was cut by 3 bases, the J end by 2 bases, with 7 bases between. This CDR3 has 13 amino acids. CDR3 in amino acids: CASSMNGQETQYF. In nucleotides, the CDR3 is TGTGCCAGTAGTATGAACGGTCAAGAGACCCAGTACTTC.

The rearrangement links TRBV11-2 to TRBJ1-1; D not certain. This CDR3 contains 13 residues. V was pared by 7 bases and J by 4 bases, with 13 bases between. Germline V gene sequence: CDR1 SGHAT, CDR2 FQNNGV. The CDR3 DNA sequence: TGTGCCAGCAAGGTACCCTCGGGCACTGAAGCTTTCTTT. Amino acids: CASKVPSGTEAFF.

V gene TRBV4-3 combines with J gene TRBJ1-1; TRBD1 matches 10 bases. The length of the CDR3 is 15 residues. The germline CDR1 and CDR2 sequences are LGHNA and YSLEER. J lost 3 bases, V lost 3 bases, and 4 bases had no gene match. CDR3 nucleotides: TGCGCCAGCAGCCATAGGGACAGGGGAGACACTGAAGCTTTCTTT. Its protein is CASSHRDRGDTEAFF.

Here the CDR3 DNA reads TGTGCCAGCACCCAGGACAGGGAGGTAGGGTGGAGCAATCAGCCCCAGCATTTT. Translating gives CASTQDREVGWSNQPQHF. The chain employs TRBV28 and TRBJ1-5, with 8 bases fitting TRBD1. The germline V gene encodes CDR1 MDHEN and CDR2 SYDVKM. V trimming: 7 bases; J trimming: 1 base; junction bases outside the gene matches: 15. The CDR3 is 18 residues long.

The chain has TRBV11-3 and TRBJ2-5; TRBD2 aligns across 11 bases. The germline V gene has CDR1 SGHNT and CDR2 YENEEA. Trimming removed 5 bases from V and 4 bases from J; junction bases left unmatched: 9. The CDR3 consists of 16 residues. The CDR3 is CASSHTSGRGAETQYF. The DNA of the CDR3 is TGTGCCAGCAGCCACACTAGCGGGAGAGGAGCAGAGACCCAGTACTTC. Complete variable domain (other parts from reference TRBV11-3 and TRBJ2-5): EAGVVQSPRYKIIEKKQPVAFWCNPISGHNTLYWYLQNLGQGPELLIRYENEEAVDDSQLPKDRFSAERLKGVDSTLKIQPAELGDSAVYLCASSHTSGRGAETQYFGPGTRLLVL.

The genes are TRBV29-1 and TRBJ2-1; the match to TRBD1 covers 8 bases. Unmatched junction bases numbered 5, after V lost 7 bases and J lost 0 bases. Germline CDR1 is SQVTM and CDR2 is ANQGSEA. The CDR3 is 14 amino acids. The DNA for the CDR3 is TGCAGCGCCCAACAGGGGGGCTCCTACAATGAGCAGTTCTTC. Translating gives CSAQQGGSYNEQFF.

This chain uses TRBV7-8 with TRBJ2-7; TRBD2 matches at 12 bases. The CDR3 loop spans 16 amino acids. Germline trimming cut 1 base from V and 5 bases from J; bases unmatched to any gene: 6. CDR1 is SGHVS and CDR2 is FQNEAQ in the germline V gene. The CDR3 DNA sequence: TGTGCCAGCAGCTTAGGGCTAGCGGGAGGGCCAGACGAGCAGTACGTC. Translating it yields CASSLGLAGGPDEQYV.

This chain connects TRBV5-1 to TRBJ2-6; possibly TRBD1 for D (6 bases). Germline CDR1 SGHRS, CDR2 YFSETQ. V lost 2 bases and J 0 bases, leaving 15 bases between the germline ends. CDR3 size: 18 residues. DNA of the CDR3: TGCGCCAGCAGCTTACCAGGGGTGGCTAGCTCTGGGGCCAACGTCCTGACTTTC. Residues: CASSLPGVASSGANVLTF.

The chain has TRBV13 and TRBJ1-3; 7 nucleotides line up with TRBD1. Germline V CDR1 and CDR2: PRHDT, FYEKMQ (reference sequence). V shed 5 bases, J shed 4 bases, and the junction held 11 bases outside the gene matches. The length of the CDR3 is 16 residues. The chain's CDR3 is CASSPRGQGGGNTIYF. DNA for the CDR3: TGTGCCAGCAGCCCCCGGGGCCAGGGGGGAGGAAACACCATATATTTT.

The V and J genes are TRBV6-5 and TRBJ2-1, with D possibly matching TRBD1 (6 bases). V was trimmed by 8 bases and J by 7 bases, leaving 12 bases between them. The CDR3 contains 12 residues. Germline V gene sequence: CDR1 MNHEY, CDR2 SVGAGI. As DNA, the CDR3 is TGTGCCAGCTCCCCCCAGGGGAATGAGCAGTTCTTC. Residues: CASSPQGNEQFF.

V is TRBV15 and J is TRBJ2-1; 10 bases map to TRBD2. The ends lost 0 bases at V and 8 bases at J; junction bases unmatched: 7. The CDR3 spans 16 residues. Germline CDR1 reads LNHNV; CDR2 reads YYDKDF (reference sequence). This CDR3 is CATSRDGLAGVYEQFF. CDR3 coding DNA: TGTGCCACCAGCAGAGATGGGCTAGCGGGGGTGTATGAGCAGTTCTTC.

The chain joins TRBV18 to TRBJ1-1, with TRBD1 identical over 9 bases. V dropped 4 bases and J dropped 0; count of bases not matched to a gene: 12. The germline V gene encodes CDR1 KGHSH and CDR2 LQKENI. This CDR3 has 18 amino acids. The CDR3 coding sequence is TGTGCCAGCTCACAATCGGTACAGGGGGCTCTCATGAACACTGAAGCTTTCTTT. Amino acids: CASSQSVQGALMNTEAFF.

The chain combines TRBV27 with TRBJ1-1; D gene uncertain. Between the trimmed V and J ends, which lost 5 bases and 2 bases, there was a span of 9 bases. In germline, CDR1 is MNHEY, CDR2 SMNVEV (reference sequence). CDR3 size: 13 residues. CDR3 DNA sequence: TGTGCCAGCAGTCCCAGTGCCAACACTGAAGCTTTCTTT. It yields the protein CASSPSANTEAFF.

The V gene is TRBV5-1, the J gene TRBJ2-1; perhaps TRBD2 as D (5 bases). V lost 2 bases, J lost 7 bases, and 19 bases lay in between. Germline loops: CDR1 SGHRS, CDR2 YFSETQ. The length of the CDR3 is 16 residues. CDR3 sequence (DNA): TGCGCCAGCAGCTTCAGTGTCGGGGTCGGAAGGAATGAGCAGTTCTTC. It encodes CASSFSVGVGRNEQFF. The variable domain in full, completed from reference TRBV5-1 and TRBJ2-1, reads KAGVTQTPRYLIKTRGQQVTLSCSPISGHRSVSWYQQTPGQGLQFLFEYFSETQRNKGNFPGRFSGRQFSNSRSEMNVSTLELGDSALYLCASSFSVGVGRNEQFFGPGTRLTVL.

The rearrangement uses TRBV7-9 and TRBJ1-1; D perhaps matches TRBD1 (6 bases). Trimming took 5 bases from V and 0 from J, leaving 13 bases between them. The CDR3 runs to 15 residues. Germline V gene data show CDR1 as SEHNR and CDR2 as FQNEAQ (reference sequence). The CDR3 DNA is TGTGCCAGCAGCGGGCCGGGACAACTGAACACTGAAGCTTTCTTT. Translated: CASSGPGQLNTEAFF. Complete variable domain (other parts from reference TRBV7-9 and TRBJ1-1): DTGVSQNPRHKITKRGQNVTFRCDPISEHNRLYWYRQTLGQGPEFLTYFQNEAQLEKSRLLSDRFSAERPKGSFSTLEIQRTEQGDSAMYLCASSGPGQLNTEAFFGQGTRLTVV.

The rearrangement links TRBV11-3 to TRBJ2-1; 10 bases line up with TRBD2. The CDR3 is 16 amino acids. CDR1 SGHNT and CDR2 YENEEA come from the germline V gene. V was pared by 3 bases and J by 11 bases, with 13 bases of the junction left unmatched. CDR3: CASSLYPLAGTMKQFF. The CDR3 DNA follows: TGTGCCAGCAGCTTGTATCCACTAGCGGGGACAATGAAGCAGTTCTTC.

This chain links TRBV27 with TRBJ1-2, with 11 nucleotides matching TRBD1. V lost 4 bases and J lost 5; bases outside the gene matches: 6. CDR1 and CDR2 (germline): MNHEY, SMNVEV (reference sequence). CDR3 length equals 15 residues. The CDR3 spells CASSSGQGAVYGYTF. CDR3 in DNA: TGTGCCAGCAGTTCTGGACAGGGGGCGGTTTATGGCTACACCTTC.

The V gene is TRBV29-1, the J gene TRBJ2-5; tentative D call: TRBD1 (6 bases). This CDR3 comprises 14 residues. The V end lost 5 bases, the J end lost 2 bases, and 15 bases lay between the germline ends. In germline, CDR1 is SQVTM, CDR2 ANQGSEA. Here the CDR3 reads CSVTPSDRQETQYF. The DNA of the CDR3 is TGCAGCGTTACCCCCTCGGACAGACAAGAGACCCAGTACTTC.

The V and J genes are TRBV3-1 (or the pseudogene TRBV3-2) and TRBJ2-7; a weak D match, TRBD2 (5 bases). Germline V gives CDR1 LGHDT, CDR2 YNNKEL (reference sequence). V lost 2 bases and J 9 bases, leaving 17 bases between the germline ends. CDR3 length equals 14 residues. DNA for the CDR3: TGTGCCAGCAGCCAATTCAGCCAGGCGGGCAGGCAGTACGTC. Translated: CASSQFSQAGRQYV.

The CDR3 DNA reads as TGTGCCAGCAGTGCGTCGGGTAGCGGAACCTACGAGCAGTACGTC. This sequence encodes CASSASGSGTYEQYV. The rearrangement uses TRBV6-1 and TRBJ2-7; maybe TRBD2 (6 bases). Germline V CDR1 and CDR2: MNHNS, SASEGT. The ends were cut back, 4 bases at V and 2 bases at J, with 15 bases in the middle. The CDR3 has 15 amino acids.

This clone was counted once. The genes are TRBV10-3 and TRBJ1-5; D remains unclear. The CDR3 is made up of 13 amino acids. Germline CDR1 and CDR2: ENHRY and SYGVKD. The ends were cut back, 3 bases at V and 3 bases at J, with 6 bases in the middle. CDR3 nucleotides: TGTGCCATCAGTGAAAATTACAATCAGCCCCAGCATTTT. As protein: CAISENYNQPQHF.

This chain links TRBV7-6 with TRBJ1-6; the match to TRBD1 covers 8 bases. The length of the CDR3 is 15 residues. The germline CDR1 and CDR2 sequences are SGHVS and FNYEAQ. The V and J ends lost 2 bases and 13 bases, in that order; junction bases with no gene match: 10. The CDR3 nucleotides read TGTGCCAGCAGCTTATCGGCCAGGGGGCAAGGGCCCCTCCACTTT. Its translation is CASSLSARGQGPLHF. The variable domain in full, with the rest retrieved from reference TRBV7-6 and TRBJ1-6, is GAGVSQSPRYKVTKRGQDVALRCDPISGHVSLYWYRQALGQGPEFLTYFNYEAQQDKSGLPNDRFSAERPEGSISTLTIQRTEQRDSAMYRCASSLSARGQGPLHFGNGTRLTVT.